These 30 T cell receptor beta chains originate from one sample sequenced in a study of regulatory T cells in long-lasting Graves disease. Combining iRepertoire HTBI primers with Arm-PCR of CDR3 regions, the authors built TCR beta libraries. TCRdb used MiXCR to reprocess the multiplex PCR reads, holding one entry per CDR3 protein. The data show about 540,000 distinct CDR3 sequences, approximately 13% seen once. As for time point: newly diagnosed GD, antithyroid drugs for less than 3 months. Scientists built the TCR library using RNA that was extracted from PBMCs. These data were also reused for a study on T cells in Graves' hyperthyroidism and ophthalmopathy.

Material: peripheral blood mononuclear cells (PBMCs), obtained at new diagnosis, from a patient treated with antithyroid drugs. Source of these receptors: a man aged 25 to 45 with Graves disease.

Many counts were recorded for this clonotype. The CDR3: CASSRDSNEKLFF. The CDR3 DNA is TGTGCCAGCAGCCGGGACAGTAATGAAAAACTGTTTTTT. The chain carries TRBV7-2 and TRBJ1-4; 7 nucleotides match TRBD1. Germline CDR1 reads SGHTA; CDR2 reads FQGNSA. The ends lost 5 bases at V and 4 bases at J; junction bases unmatched: 1. The CDR3 has 13 amino acids.

This clonotype was seen many times. The rearrangement uses TRBV5-1 and TRBJ1-2; D is ambiguous. Germline CDR1 is SGHRS and CDR2 is YFSETQ. The CDR3 is 14 amino acids. V lost 4 bases and J lost 4, with 14 bases in between. Written as DNA, the CDR3 is TGCGCCAGCAGCCCGGATGTGGCACCCTATGGCTACACCTTC. Amino acid sequence: CASSPDVAPYGYTF. Supplemented by reference TRBV5-1 and TRBJ1-2, the full variable domain reads KAGVTQTPRYLIKTRGQQVTLSCSPISGHRSVSWYQQTPGQGLQFLFEYFSETQRNKGNFPGRFSGRQFSNSRSEMNVSTLELGDSALYLCASSPDVAPYGYTFGSGTRLTVV.

This clonotype was detected ten times or more. CDR3 in amino acids: CASSSGPGQIFSYEQYF. In DNA, the CDR3 is TGCGCCAGCAGCTCGGGACCGGGACAGATTTTCTCCTACGAGCAGTACTTC. The chain links TRBV5-1 to TRBJ2-7; 7 bases line up with TRBD1. Losses at the gene ends were 3 bases for V and 0 bases for J; bases not matched to a gene: 12. The length of the CDR3 is 17 residues. CDR1 and CDR2 (germline): SGHRS, YFSETQ.

This clonotype has at least ten counts. The V call is TRBV6-1, the J call TRBJ2-7; TRBD1 might be the D (5 bases). Germline CDR1 is MNHNS and CDR2 is SASEGT. The length of the CDR3 is 13 residues. Between the trimmed V and J ends, which lost 6 bases and 6 bases, there was a span of 15 bases. CDR3 nucleotides: TGTGCCAGCAGCGAGGCAGGGTTGGTCGAGCAGTACTTC. Translation: CASSEAGLVEQYF.

This clonotype occurred many times. The rearrangement joins TRBV6-1 to TRBJ2-1; D gene uncertain. Trimming left V 2 bases short and J 0 bases short, with 8 bases between. The CDR3 is 15 amino acids. Looked up from germline, CDR1 is MNHNS and CDR2 is SASEGT. The CDR3 DNA reads as TGTGCCAGCAGTGAAAAGCGAAGCTCCTACAATGAGCAGTTCTTC. Its translation is CASSEKRSSYNEQFF.

The table lists this clonotype with many counts. The chain combines TRBV20-1 with TRBJ2-7, with 8 bases fitting TRBD2. Germline V gene data show CDR1 as DFQATT and CDR2 as SNEGSKA (reference sequence). This CDR3 spans 15 amino acids. Trimming at V came to 6 bases and at J to 3 bases, leaving 13 bases not matched to a gene. Here the CDR3 reads CSAETPASGHYEQYF. The DNA for the CDR3 is TGCAGTGCCGAAACCCCCGCTAGCGGGCACTACGAGCAGTACTTC.

The chain couples TRBV6-1 to TRBJ2-5, with 7 bases aligning to TRBD1. The germline CDR1 and CDR2 sequences are MNHNS and SASEGT. This CDR3 is built from 14 residues. Germline trimming cut 6 bases from V and 6 bases from J; bases unmatched to any gene: 10. CDR3 amino acids: CASSPSGGGKTQYF. For the CDR3, the DNA is TGTGCCAGCAGCCCCTCAGGGGGTGGAAAGACCCAGTACTTC.

In this sample, this clonotype turned up many times. The chain joins TRBV12-3 or TRBV12-4 to TRBJ2-2; tentative D call: TRBD1 (5 bases). Trimming stripped 6 bases from V and 4 bases from J, with 9 bases between. The CDR3 is made up of 13 amino acids. This CDR3 reads CASSLQVTGELFF. Here the CDR3 DNA reads TGTGCCAGCAGCTTACAGGTCACCGGGGAGCTGTTTTTT.

This clonotype appeared many times. The genes are TRBV11-2 and TRBJ2-3; D ambiguous. The CDR3 is 15 amino acids. Germline V gives CDR1 SGHAT, CDR2 FQNNGV. The V end was cut by 0 bases, the J end by 3 bases, with 10 bases between. CDR3 residues: CASSLERPRTDTQYF. The CDR3 DNA is TGTGCCAGCAGCTTAGAGCGGCCCCGTACAGATACGCAGTATTTT.

This clonotype was seen ten or more times. In DNA, the CDR3 is TGTGCCACCAGTGAGCCTCCCGGGGGTGGCTACACCTTC. Protein product: CATSEPPGGGYTF. This sequence joins TRBV24-1 and TRBJ1-2; weak D call: TRBD1 (5 bases). V was cut by 4 bases and J by 7 bases, with 12 bases left in between. There are 13 residues in the CDR3. Germline CDR1 reads KGHDR; CDR2 reads SFDVKD.

This clonotype occurred many times. The rearrangement links TRBV6-5 to TRBJ1-1; D is unresolved. Germline V gene sequence: CDR1 MNHEY, CDR2 SVGAGI. The CDR3 is made up of 11 amino acids. With 3 bases removed from V and 3 bases from J, the gap between germline ends came to 2 bases. CDR3 nucleotides: TGTGCCAGCAGTTATGACACTGAAGCTTTCTTT. This encodes CASSYDTEAFF.

The CDR3 coding sequence is TGTGCCAGTAATCGGGGCGCAGGGACTAGCGGGAGGGTTACTTACAATGAGCAGTTCTTC. Residues: CASNRGAGTSGRVTYNEQFF. The chain is built from TRBV19 and TRBJ2-1; TRBD2 agrees at 16 bases. V lost 7 bases and J lost 4; bases outside the gene matches: 16. This CDR3 has 20 amino acids. Germline CDR1 reads LNHDA; CDR2 reads SQIVND (reference sequence).

This clonotype was seen many times. This chain joins TRBV28 and TRBJ1-2, with D unclear. Germline assignment: CDR1 MDHEN and CDR2 SYDVKM. This CDR3 has 14 amino acids. The V and J ends lost 6 bases and 2 bases respectively, with 13 bases between them. The CDR3 DNA reads TGTGCCAGCAGCCTAGAGGGCAGGAACTATGGCTACACCTTC. It yields the protein CASSLEGRNYGYTF.

This clonotype was seen repeatedly, ten times or more. This chain connects TRBV12-3 or TRBV12-4 to TRBJ2-4; tentatively, D is TRBD1 or TRBD2 (5 bases each). V was trimmed by 5 bases and J by 7 bases, leaving 15 bases between them. CDR3 length: 14 residues. The CDR3 reads CASSPGALWNIQYF. The CDR3 DNA is TGTGCCAGCAGTCCCGGGGCTCTCTGGAACATTCAGTACTTC.

Notes on this clonotype: This sequence may be a read error, since a much larger clone differs from it by one base. Here the CDR3 reads CASSLARREGHTF. DNA for the CDR3: TGTGCCAGCAGCTTAGCCCGGAGGGAAGGCCACACCTTC. The genes are TRBV7-9 and TRBJ1-2, with unresolved D. Germline V gene lookup returns CDR1 SEHNR and CDR2 FQNEAQ (reference sequence). V was shortened by 0 bases and J by 12 bases, with 14 bases between the two germline ends. CDR3 size: 13 residues.

This clonotype was seen ten or more times. This rearrangement joins TRBV29-1 to TRBJ2-1, with D perhaps TRBD2 (6 bases). Germline V gene sequence: CDR1 SQVTM, CDR2 ANQGSEA. The CDR3 totals 14 residues. Trimming took off 6 bases at V and 3 bases at J, with 15 bases between the two ends. CDR3 sequence reads: CSVAPRGLYNEQFF. As DNA, the CDR3 is TGCAGCGTCGCCCCAAGGGGACTCTACAATGAGCAGTTCTTC.

The rearrangement joins TRBV6-1 to TRBJ2-6, with no clear D. The CDR3 has 15 residues. Trimming left V 10 bases short and J 1 base short, with 14 bases between. From germline, CDR1 is MNHNS and CDR2 SASEGT. CDR3 amino acids: CATPVVWSGANVLTF. The CDR3 DNA reads as TGTGCCACCCCCGTTGTTTGGTCTGGGGCCAACGTCCTGACTTTC.

In this sample, this clonotype turned up many times. V and J are TRBV6-2 or TRBV6-3 and TRBJ2-5; 9 bases are shared with TRBD2. Germline CDR1 is MNHEY and CDR2 is SVGEGT. The CDR3 totals 15 residues. Trimming took 2 bases from V and 4 from J; bases not matched to a gene: 5. The CDR3: CASSYDSGSGETQYF. The DNA of the CDR3 is TGTGCCAGCAGTTACGATAGCGGGAGTGGAGAGACCCAGTACTTC.

The V and J genes are TRBV2 and TRBJ2-5; possibly TRBD1 for D (5 bases). The germline V gene has CDR1 SNHLY and CDR2 FYNNEI. The CDR3 is made up of 15 amino acids. Deletions cut 8 bases from V and 2 bases from J, with 18 bases between. The DNA of the CDR3 is TGTGCCAGCTCACCTTGGGCAGGGATACAAGAGACCCAGTACTTC. It is translated as CASSPWAGIQETQYF.

A few counts support this clonotype. The chain uses TRBV10-3 and TRBJ1-1; the D is unclear. Germline assignment: CDR1 ENHRY and CDR2 SYGVKD. The CDR3 is 14 residues long. Trimming removed 7 bases from V and 3 bases from J, with 15 bases in between. Here the CDR3 DNA reads TGTGCCATCACCACCGACCGCTACTACACTGAAGCTTTCTTT. It is translated as CAITTDRYYTEAFF.

V and J are TRBV6-2 or TRBV6-3 and TRBJ2-1; 7 bases line up with TRBD2. The CDR3 covers 16 residues. Germline V gives CDR1 MNHEY, CDR2 SVGEGT. After removal of 6 bases from V and 1 base from J, the junction contained 9 bases not matched to a gene. As DNA, the CDR3 is TGTGCCAGCAGACCCCTCGGACTAGGGTCCTACAATGAGCAGTTCTTC. It codes for CASRPLGLGSYNEQFF.

The chain recombines TRBV4-1 with TRBJ2-7, with 11 positions matching TRBD2. This CDR3 region has 15 residues. Germline assignment: CDR1 MGHRA and CDR2 YSYEKL. Trimming at V came to 7 bases and at J to 0 bases, leaving 5 bases not matched to a gene. The CDR3 spells CASTPGLAVSYEQYF. In DNA form, the CDR3 reads TGCGCCAGCACCCCGGGACTAGCGGTCTCCTACGAGCAGTACTTC.

In this sample, this clonotype turned up a few times. This chain joins TRBV25-1 and TRBJ2-7; TRBD2 is a possible D gene (5 bases). From germline, CDR1 is MGHDK and CDR2 SYGVNS. The CDR3 extends over 13 amino acids. The V end lost 5 bases, the J end lost 3 bases, and 11 bases lay between the germline ends. CDR3 in DNA: TGTGCCAGCAGTCGGTGGGAGAGCTACGAGCAGTACTTC. Protein: CASSRWESYEQYF.

This clonotype was recorded at least ten times. The genes are TRBV20-1 and TRBJ2-7, with TRBD1 matching 12 bases. Germline values: CDR1 DFQATT, CDR2 SNEGSKA (reference sequence). The length of the CDR3 is 13 residues. Trimming took 4 bases from V and 9 from J; bases not matched to a gene: 7. CDR3 DNA: TGCAGTGCTACGGGACAGGGGGCTTCGGGGCAGTACTTC. Its translation is CSATGQGASGQYF.

This clonotype was observed a handful of times. A much larger clone differs by one base, so this may be a read error. V usage is TRBV7-2 and J usage is TRBJ2-7, with D possibly TRBD2 on 5 matching bases. Germline V CDR1 and CDR2: SGHTA, FQGNSA. This CDR3 spans 15 amino acids. V lost 1 base, J lost 4 bases, and 14 bases lay in between. The DNA of the CDR3 is TGTGCCAGCAGCTTAGAATGGACTGGCGGTTACGAGCAGTACTTC. It specifies CASSLEWTGGYEQYF.

About this clonotype itself: Given a much more abundant clone one base away, this may be a read error. This chain joins TRBV5-1 and TRBJ2-1, with a weak D call TRBD1 (5 bases). CDR1 and CDR2 (germline): SGHRS, YFSETQ. The CDR3 covers 14 residues. CDR3 nucleotides: TGTGCCAGCAGCTTAGTATCTTCAGGGCGACATCAGTTCTTC. It specifies CASSLVSSGRHQFF.

This clonotype was seen ten or more times. The chain couples TRBV27 to TRBJ2-7; D is possibly TRBD2 (5 bases). V was shortened by 6 bases and J by 7 bases, with 16 bases between the two germline ends. Germline values: CDR1 MNHEY, CDR2 SMNVEV (reference sequence). This CDR3 spans 13 amino acids. In DNA, the CDR3 is TGTGCCAGCAGCATTTCGGACTCGTGGGAGCAGTACTTC. This gives the protein CASSISDSWEQYF.

This clonotype came up many times. The J gene is TRBJ2-7, the V gene TRBV30; no definite D call. Trimming pared 0 bases from V and 4 bases from J, leaving 13 bases between. The length of the CDR3 is 14 residues. Germline V gene lookup returns CDR1 GTSNPN and CDR2 SVGIG (reference sequence). CDR3 in DNA: TGTGCCTGGAGTGTATTGGCTTACCTATACGAGCAGTACTTC. Translating it yields CAWSVLAYLYEQYF. Full variable domain (remainder filled in from reference TRBV30 and TRBJ2-7): SQTIHQWPATLVQPVGSPLSLECTVEGTSNPNLYWYRQAAGRGLQLLFYSVGIGQISSEVPQNLSASRPQDRQFILSSKKLLLSDSGFYLCAWSVLAYLYEQYFGPGTRLTVT.

This clonotype was seen a single time. V and J are TRBV7-8 and TRBJ2-7; D call uncertain. Germline lookup yields CDR1 SGHVS and CDR2 FQNEAQ. The germline V and J ends were trimmed by 0 bases and 0 bases, with 12 bases remaining between them. The CDR3 consists of 16 residues. The CDR3 region has the DNA TGTGCCAGCAGCTTAGCGAACAGCTACTCCTCCTACGAGCAGTACTTC. Its protein product is CASSLANSYSSYEQYF. Looking up the rest from reference TRBV7-8 and TRBJ2-7 gives the full variable domain: GAGVSQSPRYKVAKRGQDVALRCDPISGHVSLFWYQQALGQGPEFLTYFQNEAQLDKSGLPSDRFFAERPEGSVSTLKIQRTQQEDSAVYLCASSLANSYSSYEQYFGPGTRLTVT.

V is TRBV9 and J is TRBJ2-2, with 7 positions matching TRBD2. From germline, CDR1 is SGDLS and CDR2 YYNGEE. With 3 bases clipped from V and 4 bases from J, the junction kept 9 bases outside the gene matches. The CDR3 contains 16 residues. The CDR3 DNA reads TGTGCCAGCAGCGAGAGTAGCGGGTCGTTCACCGGGGAGCTGTTTTTT. Amino acids: CASSESSGSFTGELFF.